The TCR beta chain under discussion was sequenced for a study of spatial heterogeneity in lung cancer. MiXCR was run by TCRdb on the 5' RACE reads, yielding one entry per CDR3 protein. Among 16,000 or so distinct CDR3 sequences listed, roughly 3.9% were seen once. Time point indicated: sample taken at primary tumor resection. The CDR3 is 13 amino acids. With V trimmed by 3 bases and J by 12 bases, 13 bases remained unmatched. The germline V gene has CDR1 DFQATT and CDR2 SNEGSKA (reference sequence). About this clonotype: The library was prepared for alpha chains; this beta chain is a stray read, so its frequency means little.

Sequencing used normal lung tissue next to the tumor, obtained at surgery. The clonotype comes from a male donor with early-stage non-small cell lung cancer. The rearrangement links TRBV20-1 to TRBJ2-7; TRBD2 aligns across 8 bases. The CDR3 loop reads CSASHGVAGSLYF. CDR3 in DNA: TGCAGTGCTAGCCACGGGGTAGCGGGATCATTGTACTTC.